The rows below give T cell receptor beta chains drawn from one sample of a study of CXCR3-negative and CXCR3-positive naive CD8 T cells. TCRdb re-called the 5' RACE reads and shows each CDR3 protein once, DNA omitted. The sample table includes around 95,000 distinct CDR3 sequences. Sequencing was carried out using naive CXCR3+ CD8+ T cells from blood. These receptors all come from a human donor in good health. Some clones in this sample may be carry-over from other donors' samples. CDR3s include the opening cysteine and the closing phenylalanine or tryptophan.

CASSRVGTYEQYF TRBJ2-7 TRBV23-1
CAISGTGDYEQYF TRBJ2-7 TRBV10-3
CSVEQGRGSYNEQFF TRBJ2-1 TRBV29-1
CASTQRGDSYEQYF TRBJ2-7 TRBV12-3/TRBV12-4
CASSKAFPGKNTEAFF TRBJ1-1 TRBV21-1
CASSPLAKGLSTDTQYF TRBJ2-3 TRBV28
CASSLPSVGPRYTDTQYF TRBJ2-3 TRBV5-1
CASNSLSTYEQYF TRBJ2-7 TRBV11-2
CASSLTKYQAFF TRBJ1-1 TRBV28
CASSPNEAWELFF TRBJ2-2 TRBV7-9
CASSVVGDRAYGYTF TRBJ1-2 TRBV9
CASSPTGTAQTHANTGELFF TRBJ2-2 TRBV19
CASSRNDREWYEQYF TRBJ2-7 TRBV12-3/TRBV12-4
CASSFGPDIQYF TRBJ2-4 TRBV28
CASSISDRGIYNEQFF TRBJ2-1 TRBV19
CSANGGGGVEMVEQYF TRBJ2-7 TRBV20-1
CSVDISASGGDNEQFF TRBJ2-1 TRBV29-1
CSTQTGASHEQYF TRBJ2-7 TRBV29-1
CASSIMAGRYNEQFF TRBJ2-1 TRBV19
CASSDVGGIAKNIQYF TRBJ2-4 TRBV2
CATSPQGVLEGYTF TRBJ1-2 TRBV15
CASSEGLQETQYF TRBJ2-5 TRBV5-6
CASSLTGAGNSPLHF TRBJ1-6 TRBV28